These T cell receptor beta chains were read from a single sample in a study of T cell changes during pregnancy in multiple sclerosis. This table comes from immunoSEQ multiplex PCR, and its TCRdb copy is limited to in-frame clones, with some not included. The sample gives approximately 87,000 clones, 90% to 95% of which show up once; around 0.5% is in the top ten. The sample here was CD4+ T cells from peripheral blood mononuclear cells, taken in the second trimester of pregnancy. The receptors stem from a female donor with multiple sclerosis, enrolled in a pregnancy study. CDR3s include the opening cysteine and the closing phenylalanine or tryptophan. The order of the fields is V gene, clone size, D gene, J gene, CDR3 DNA, CDR3 protein. A D gene is named only where the DNA matches it firmly. Clone size, where shown, is once, few, many, or a class for clones that have expanded.

TRBV5-1	NA	TRBD2	TRBJ2-3	TGCGCCAGCAGGAAACTAGCGGGGGGGTCAGATACGCAGTATTTT	CASRKLAGGSDTQYF
TRBV13	NA	TRBD1	TRBJ2-1	TGTGCCAGCAGCTTGGACAGGGGGGCTGAGCAGTTCTTC	CASSLDRGAEQFF
TRBV7-6	NA	TRBD1	TRBJ1-6	TGTGCCACCAGGACAGGTGATGATTCACCCCTCCACTTT	CATRTGDDSPLHF
TRBV27	once	TRBD2	TRBJ2-1	TGTGCCAGCAACCCCGTGAGCGGGAGGGCCTACAATGAGCAGTTCTTC	CASNPVSGRAYNEQFF
TRBV9	NA	NA	TRBJ1-5	TGTGCCAGCAGCGTGTCGGTCCAGGAGGATCAGCCCCAGCATTTT	CASSVSVQEDQPQHF
TRBV5-6	once	NA	TRBJ1-2	TGTGCCAGCAGCTTGCGCGGTTTAGGTGGCTACACCTTC	CASSLRGLGGYTF
TRBV18	NA	NA	TRBJ1-1	TGTGCCAGCTCCGTCGTGTTGAACACTGAAGCTTTCTTT	CASSVVLNTEAFF
TRBV9	NA	TRBD2	TRBJ2-3	TGTGCCAGCAGCGTAGGAGCGGGGGGGTACACAGATACGCAGTATTTT	CASSVGAGGYTDTQYF
TRBV27	NA	TRBD1	TRBJ2-1	TGTGCCAGCAGTTTTCCGGGACAGGGTAGCAATGAGCAGTTCTTC	CASSFPGQGSNEQFF
TRBV19	NA	NA	TRBJ1-1	TGTGCCAGTAGTGCCCGTCAGGGAAGCACTGAAGCTTTCTTT	CASSARQGSTEAFF
TRBV11-3	NA	TRBD1	TRBJ2-7	TGTGCCAGCAGCTTAAGAGGGGGCTTAAACTACGAGCAGTACTTC	CASSLRGGLNYEQYF
TRBV6-5	NA	TRBD1	TRBJ2-7	TGTGCCAGCAGTTGGGACAGGGGGCTCGAGCAGTACTTC	CASSWDRGLEQYF
TRBV28	few	NA	TRBJ1-3	TGTGCCAGCAGTTCAACAGGTCGTGGAAACACCATATATTTT	CASSSTGRGNTIYF
TRBV5-8	NA	TRBD2	TRBJ2-4	TGTGCCAGCAGCTCCGGGACTAGCGGAGACGCAGCCAAAAACATTCAGTACTTC	CASSSGTSGDAAKNIQYF
TRBV9	NA	NA	TRBJ1-6	TGTGCCAGCACCCGCAACCCGAGCTCCTATAATTCACCCCTCCACTTT	CASTRNPSSYNSPLHF
TRBV10-3	NA	NA	TRBJ2-2	TGTGCCATCAGTGCGGAGTTATCGACCGGGGAGCTGTTTTTT	CAISAELSTGELFF
TRBV6-5	NA	TRBD1	TRBJ1-2	TGTGCCAGCAAGGGGACAGTTTTAGGCTACACCTTC	CASKGTVLGYTF
TRBV6-9	NA	NA	TRBJ1-5	TGTGCCAGCAGTTATTCTAGGGGGGGCCCACGTTGGCCCCAGCATTTT	CASSYSRGGPRWPQHF
TRBV7-2	NA	NA	TRBJ2-7	TGTGCCAGCAGCTTAGCGCGAGGCCCCTGGAGCTCCTACGAGCAGTACTTC	CASSLARGPWSSYEQYF
TRBV19	NA	TRBD1	TRBJ2-4	TGTGCCAGTAGTGACAGGGCTGCCAAAAACATTCAGTACTTC	CASSDRAAKNIQYF
TRBV7-9	NA	NA	TRBJ2-7	TGTGCCAGCAGCTTGGCCGGTAGCGGAAACTACGAGCAGTACTTC	CASSLAGSGNYEQYF
TRBV29-1	NA	NA	TRBJ1-1	TGCAGCGCGGGGGTGGGGGTTTTGGCTGAAGCTTTCTTT	CSAGVGVLAEAFF
TRBV19	NA	TRBD1	TRBJ1-6	TGTGCCAGTACCACGGGACAGTATAATTCACCCCTCCACTTT	CASTTGQYNSPLHF
TRBV9	NA	NA	TRBJ1-1	TGTGCCAGCAGCGCAGTGGGACTAAACACTGAAGCTTTCTTT	CASSAVGLNTEAFF
TRBV19	once	TRBD1	TRBJ1-2	TGTGCCAGCAGAACAGGGGTATATGGCTACACCTTC	CASRTGVYGYTF
TRBV5-1	NA	TRBD1	TRBJ2-2	TGCGCCAGCAGCTCGGGCCCCGATACAGGGGACACCGGGGAGCTGTTTTTT	CASSSGPDTGDTGELFF
TRBV19	NA	NA	TRBJ1-5	TGTGCCAGTAGTATGAGGGGGGGTAGCAATCAGCCCCAGCATTTT	CASSMRGGSNQPQHF
TRBV7-9	NA	NA	TRBJ2-1	TGTGCCAGCAGCTTAACGGCGGGCGGTTACAATGAGCAGTTCTTC	CASSLTAGGYNEQFF
TRBV4-1	NA	TRBD1	TRBJ1-3	TGCGCCAGCAGCCAGGCCACGACAGGGTTTGGAAACACCATATATTTT	CASSQATTGFGNTIYF
TRBV9	few	TRBD2	TRBJ2-2	TGTGCCAGCAGCCAGCGGGGGGTCGGGAACACCGGGGAGCTGTTTTTT	CASSQRGVGNTGELFF
TRBV19	NA	NA	TRBJ1-5	TGTGCCAGTAGTATAGGGCAGGGTATTGTTCCCTCCGGGGGGCCCCAGCATTTT	CASSIGQGIVPSGGPQHF
TRBV28	NA	NA	TRBJ2-1	TGTGCCAGCAGTTCCGGGACAAAGAACAATGAGCAGTTCTTC	CASSSGTKNNEQFF
TRBV9	NA	TRBD1	TRBJ1-1	TGTGCCAGCAGCGTGGGACAGGGGATCGGTGAAGCTTTCTTT	CASSVGQGIGEAFF
TRBV9	NA	TRBD1	TRBJ2-1	TGTGCCAGCAGCCCCCAGAGGACAGGGGGCTCCTACAATGAGCAGTTCTTC	CASSPQRTGGSYNEQFF
TRBV7-9	NA	TRBD1	TRBJ2-1	TGTGCCAGCAGCTTAGGGCAGGGGGATATCGATGAGCAGTTCTTC	CASSLGQGDIDEQFF
TRBV5-5	NA	NA	TRBJ1-4	TGTGCCAGCAGCTTCAGAGAAAAACTGTTTTTT	CASSFREKLFF
TRBV11-3	once	NA	TRBJ2-3	TGTGCCAGCAGCCAATCAGATACGCAGTATTTT	CASSQSDTQYF
TRBV27	NA	NA	TRBJ2-5	TGTGCCAGCAGTTCCTATGGGCCGGGAATCCAAGAGACCCAGTACTTC	CASSSYGPGIQETQYF
TRBV29-1	NA	NA	TRBJ2-1	TGCAGCCCCCCCCCAGGGGAAACTCACAATGAGCAGTTCTTC	CSPPPGETHNEQFF
TRBV27	NA	NA	TRBJ2-3	TGTGCCAGCAGTTTATCGGAGGTCACAGATACGCAGTATTTT	CASSLSEVTDTQYF
TRBV18	NA	NA	TRBJ2-5	TGTGCCAGCTCACCGGGGGGTCGAGAGACCCAGTACTTC	CASSPGGRETQYF
TRBV7-2	NA	NA	TRBJ2-1	TGTGCCAGCAGCCGAGCGTTCTCCAGCTCCTACAATGAGCAGTTCTTC	CASSRAFSSSYNEQFF
TRBV13	NA	TRBD2	TRBJ2-3	TGTGCCAGCAGCTTCCGACTAGCGGGAGTAGGGGGTACGCAGTATTTT	CASSFRLAGVGGTQYF
TRBV27	NA	NA	TRBJ2-2	TGTGCCAGCAGTTTAAGACAATCCCGAAGCCCGCCCGTCGGGGAGCTGTTTTTT	CASSLRQSRSPPVGELFF
TRBV11-3	NA	TRBD2	TRBJ2-1	TGTGCCAGCAGCCCGAGGACTAGCGGGGGGGGAGCCTACAATGAGCAGTTCTTC	CASSPRTSGGGAYNEQFF
TRBV9	NA	TRBD2	TRBJ2-5	TGTGCCAGCAGCGGGACCCGTCCGGGACTAGCGGGCCAAGAGACCCAGTACTTC	CASSGTRPGLAGQETQYF
TRBV19	NA	TRBD1	TRBJ1-1	TGTGCCAGTAGTAAGGGACAGGGGATCGCTGAAGCTTTCTTT	CASSKGQGIAEAFF
TRBV7-9	NA	NA	TRBJ2-3	TGTGCCAGCAGCTTGACGGGGGCAGATACGCAGTATTTT	CASSLTGADTQYF
TRBV4-3	NA	TRBD1	TRBJ2-1	TGCGCCAGCAGCCAAGGGGACAGGGGCCCATACAATGAGCAGTTCTTC	CASSQGDRGPYNEQFF
TRBV18	NA	NA	TRBJ2-2	TGTGCCAGCTCACTCCTCGACAGGGCGGGACACACCGGGGAGCTGTTTTTT	CASSLLDRAGHTGELFF